This TCR beta chain was captured in a study of blood T cell repertoires in COVID-19 (dated by TCRdb to between 2020 and 2021). In terms of the full investigation: Samples covering the acute and convalescent phases of COVID-19 were provided by collaborators in the United States, Italy and Spain. The prospective study material was composed of cDNA or gDNA derived from T cells, B-cell-depleted T cells, or PBMCs. Subjects who had been exposed to COVID-19, were actively infected with it, or had recovered from it provided the deeply sampled blood TCRbeta repertoires that made up the dataset. A freely available public database, intended as a resource for researchers studying the immune response to SARS-CoV-2, is where the repertoires were released. The samples were drawn from two sources: the first 160 participants of the ongoing ImmuneRACE study, and 950 to 1,500 subjects contributed by 6 global collaborators. A de-identified subject ID, COVID-19 status, age in years and sex were almost always included in the sample metadata. Where HLA class I and class II types were available, the types were taken from metadata supplied by the sample provider, not from assay-based typing.

Participants in the prospective study were enrolled through a virtual design, were aged about 18 to 89 years, and lived in 24 United States geographic areas. To assign participants to cohorts, the prospective study relied on clinical history that participants themselves reported in a screening survey and a study questionnaire. Recovered participants in ImmuneRACE Cohort 3 were defined by two consecutive negative NP/OP PCR tests, clearance by a healthcare professional, or resolution of symptoms. In the prospective study, whole blood, serum and a nasopharyngeal or oropharyngeal swab were collected from each participant by mobile phlebotomists. Additional blood draws and questionnaires over a 2-month period could optionally be provided by prospective study participants. Before DNA extraction, blood samples from the prospective study were shipped at room temperature or frozen. The immunoSEQ Assay, a bias-controlled multiplex PCR, was used to amplify TCRbeta CDR3 regions from genomic DNA. The original pipeline was this. The number of nucleated cells in each sample was estimated from the amplification of reference gene primers within the assay. To quantify the absolute abundance of each unique TCRbeta CDR3 rearrangement, sequence reads were collapsed and filtered. For each sample, productive Simpson clonality was calculated by taking the square root of Simpson's diversity index across productive rearrangements. The clones in this table, taken by TCRdb from immuneACCESS, are in-frame only. Not every clone is retained; where verified, under half of the shortfall comes from an unresolved V gene, and the cause of the rest is unknown. V and J calls and clone size are copied from that table; D and trimming were computed from the DNA. This sample holds approximately 240,000 clones; about nine tenths were observed only once. The ten largest make up around 2% of the sample.

As for this clone: No cognate antigen has been identified for it. Qualities for individual bases were not recorded, and no much larger clone is one base off.

The study at large found these results: The quantity of clinical and demographic metadata differed by source and by participant and was supplied without curation.

Sequencing input: PBMCs or T cells enriched from blood (not recorded which). The sequence was collected from a woman under 30 who had recovered from COVID-19.

The DNA reads as follows: TGTGCCAGCAGCCTACAGTACGAGCAGTACTTC. Its coded protein is CASSLQYEQYF. Recombination connected TRBV3-1 (or the pseudogene TRBV3-2) to TRBJ2-7, with the D gene not clear enough to name. Its CDR3 holds 11 amino acids, cysteine through phenylalanine. Only CDR3 DNA remains: 33 bases, in frame from the first base. Between the V and J ends, shortened by 4 bases and 4 bases respectively, the junction contains 5 bases. As encoded in the germline V gene (reference sequence), CDR1 is LGHDT while CDR2 is YNNKEL.